Shown below are 8 T cell receptor beta chains from a single sample sequenced in a study of T cells in Graves' hyperthyroidism and ophthalmopathy. Amplification yielded TCR beta CDR3 regions, with RNA transcripts as the source. When the TCR CDR3 underwent first-round RT-PCR, the HTBI primer set was used. MiXCR, run by TCRdb on the multiplex PCR reads, gives a single entry per CDR3 protein. The table has nearly 750,000 distinct CDR3 sequences, approximately 40% seen once. Sample: blood. The receptors were gathered from a woman in her forties with Graves' hyperthyroidism.

The sample holds a few counts of this clonotype. J is TRBJ1-2 and V is TRBV19; no firm D call. Trimming took 7 bases from V and 2 from J, leaving 14 bases between them. The CDR3 runs to 14 residues. The germline CDR1 and CDR2 sequences are LNHDA and SQIVND (reference sequence). DNA for the CDR3: TGTGCCAGTAAAAATCATCGGAGCAACTATGGCTACACCTTC. It codes for CASKNHRSNYGYTF.

As for this clonotype: A much larger clone is a single base away; this may be a read error. V gene TRBV20-1 combines with J gene TRBJ2-5; D is unresolved. The V gene's germline CDR1 is DFQATT and CDR2 SNEGSKA (reference sequence). The V gene lost 5 bases and the J gene lost 3 bases, with 16 bases spanning the gap. The CDR3 is 14 amino acids. The CDR3 loop reads CSARVVNWKETQYF. Here the CDR3 DNA reads TGCAGTGCTCGAGTAGTGAATTGGAAAGAGACCCAGTACTTC.

This clonotype was counted between two and nine times. The gene calls are TRBV2 and TRBJ2-7; 10 nucleotides line up with TRBD2. Germline CDR1 SNHLY, CDR2 FYNNEI. The CDR3 is made up of 14 amino acids. V shed 6 bases and J 3 bases; nucleotides not matched to a gene: 5. The CDR3 region has the DNA TGTGCCAGCAGCGGACTAGCGGAACTCTACGAGCAGTACTTC. It encodes CASSGLAELYEQYF. Complete variable domain (other parts from reference TRBV2 and TRBJ2-7): EPEVTQTPSHQVTQMGQEVILRCVPISNHLYFYWYRQILGQKVEFLVSFYNNEISEKSEIFDDQFSVERPDGSNFTLKIRSTKLEDSAMYFCASSGLAELYEQYFGPGTRLTVT.

J is TRBJ2-5 and V is TRBV24-1, with TRBD2 matching 9 bases. The V and J ends lost 6 bases and 5 bases, in that order; junction bases with no gene match: 6. CDR1 is KGHDR, CDR2 SFDVKD, per germline. The length of the CDR3 is 14 residues. The CDR3 region has the DNA TGTGCCACCAGTTCAGCGGGGGGCTGGGAGACCCAGTACTTC. Amino acids: CATSSAGGWETQYF.

The table lists this clonotype with many counts. The rearrangement uses TRBV7-2 and TRBJ1-3; D is perhaps TRBD1 (5 bases). The CDR3 is made up of 16 amino acids. The germline V gene encodes CDR1 SGHTA and CDR2 FQGNSA. The ends were cut back, 1 base at V and 2 bases at J, with 12 bases in the middle. This CDR3 reads CASSLGPDSTGNTIYF. DNA of the CDR3: TGTGCCAGCAGCTTAGGCCCTGACAGCACTGGAAACACCATATATTTT.

This chain joins TRBV29-1 and TRBJ2-3, with D perhaps TRBD2 (7 bases). The ends were cut back, 5 bases at V and 3 bases at J, with 15 bases in the middle. This CDR3 is built from 14 residues. CDR1 is SQVTM and CDR2 is ANQGSEA in the germline V gene. The CDR3 bases are TGCAGCGTTTCCGGGGGGCCTTGGACAGATACGCAGTATTTT. It encodes CSVSGGPWTDTQYF.

V gene TRBV19 combines with J gene TRBJ1-5; the D is unclear. V lost 5 bases, J lost 3 bases, and 8 bases lay in between. Germline V CDR1 and CDR2: LNHDA, SQIVND (reference sequence). The CDR3 contains 13 residues. The CDR3: CASSQRNNQPQHF. The DNA of the CDR3 is TGTGCCAGTAGTCAACGGAACAATCAGCCCCAGCATTTT.

The chain recombines TRBV7-9 with TRBJ1-5; D is unclear. The ends were cut back, 4 bases at V and 0 bases at J, with 7 bases in the middle. The length of the CDR3 is 14 residues. Germline V gives CDR1 SEHNR, CDR2 FQNEAQ (reference sequence). This CDR3 reads CASSSRTSNQPQHF. For the CDR3, the DNA is TGTGCCAGCAGCTCGCGGACTAGCAATCAGCCCCAGCATTTT.